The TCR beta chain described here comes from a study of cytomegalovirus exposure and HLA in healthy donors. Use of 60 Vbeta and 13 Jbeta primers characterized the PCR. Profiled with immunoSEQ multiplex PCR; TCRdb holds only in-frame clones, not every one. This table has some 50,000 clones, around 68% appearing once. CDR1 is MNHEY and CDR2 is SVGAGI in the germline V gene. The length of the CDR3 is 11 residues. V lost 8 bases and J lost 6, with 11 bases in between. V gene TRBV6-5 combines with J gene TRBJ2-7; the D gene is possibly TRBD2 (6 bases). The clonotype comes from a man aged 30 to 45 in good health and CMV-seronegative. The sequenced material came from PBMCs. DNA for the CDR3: TGTGCCAGCTGGGGGGATGGCGAGCAGTACTTC. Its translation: CASWGDGEQYF.